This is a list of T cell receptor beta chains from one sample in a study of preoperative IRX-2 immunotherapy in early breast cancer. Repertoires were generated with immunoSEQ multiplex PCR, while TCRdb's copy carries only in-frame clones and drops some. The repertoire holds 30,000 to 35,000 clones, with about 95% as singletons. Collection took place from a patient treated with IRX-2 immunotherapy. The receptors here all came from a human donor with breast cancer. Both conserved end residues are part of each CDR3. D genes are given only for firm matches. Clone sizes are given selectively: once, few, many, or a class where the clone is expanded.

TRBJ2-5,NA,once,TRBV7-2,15,CASSSRLVRAETQYF,TGTGCCAGCAGCTCAAGACTAGTTCGGGCGGAGACCCAGTACTTC
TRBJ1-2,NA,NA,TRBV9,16,CASSLITWAGDYGYTF,TGTGCCAGCAGCCTTATCACATGGGCAGGGGACTATGGCTACACCTTC
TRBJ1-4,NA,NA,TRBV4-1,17,CASSQEISPATNEKLFF,TGCGCCAGCAGCCAAGAAATCTCTCCTGCAACTAATGAAAAACTGTTTTTT
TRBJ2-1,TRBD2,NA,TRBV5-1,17,CASSLWTSGVPYNEQFF,TGCGCCAGCAGCTTGTGGACTAGCGGGGTCCCCTACAATGAGCAGTTCTTC
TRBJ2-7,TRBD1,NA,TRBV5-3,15,CARSNYDRASYEQYF,TGTGCCAGAAGCAACTACGACAGGGCCTCCTACGAGCAGTACTTC
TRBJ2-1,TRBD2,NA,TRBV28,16,CASSSRLAGSFNEQFF,TGTGCCAGCAGTTCCCGACTAGCGGGCTCCTTCAATGAGCAGTTCTTC
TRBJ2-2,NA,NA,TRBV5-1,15,CASSLEAGVTGELFF,TGCGCCAGCAGCTTGGAGGCAGGGGTAACCGGGGAGCTGTTTTTT
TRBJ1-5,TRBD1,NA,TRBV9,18,CASSVTPDRNNSNQPQHF,TGTGCCAGCAGCGTAACCCCGGACAGGAATAATAGCAATCAGCCCCAGCATTTT
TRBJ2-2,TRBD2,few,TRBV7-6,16,CASTPLAGGPPGELFF,TGTGCCAGCACCCCTCTAGCGGGAGGGCCCCCCGGGGAGCTGTTTTTT
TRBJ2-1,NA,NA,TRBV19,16,CASSTRVGGTYNEQFF,TGTGCCAGTAGTACTCGTGTTGGGGGCACCTACAATGAGCAGTTCTTC
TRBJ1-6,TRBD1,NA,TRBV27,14,CASSPGQGGSPLHF,TGTGCCAGCAGCCCCGGACAGGGTGGATCACCCCTCCACTTT
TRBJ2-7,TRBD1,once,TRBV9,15,CASSVAGDRAGEQYF,TGTGCCAGCAGCGTAGCCGGGGACAGGGCGGGCGAGCAGTACTTC
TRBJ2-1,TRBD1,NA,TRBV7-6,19,CASSLIRSTGVASYNEQFF,TGTGCCAGCAGCTTAATCCGCTCTACAGGGGTCGCCTCCTACAATGAGCAGTTCTTC
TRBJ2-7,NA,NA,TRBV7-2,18,CASSLGVGRVYSSYEQYF,TGTGCCAGCAGCTTAGGAGTTGGGCGGGTTTATAGCTCCTACGAGCAGTACTTC
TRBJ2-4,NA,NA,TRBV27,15,CASSLFSLAKNIQYF,TGTGCCAGCAGTTTATTTTCCCTAGCCAAAAACATTCAGTACTTC
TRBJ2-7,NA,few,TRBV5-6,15,CASSLGRILSYEQYF,TGTGCCAGCAGCTTGGGGCGGATTCTCTCCTACGAGCAGTACTTC
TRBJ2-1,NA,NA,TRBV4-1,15,CASSQGRGNYNEQFF,TGCGCCAGCAGCCAAGGTAGGGGGAACTACAATGAGCAGTTCTTC
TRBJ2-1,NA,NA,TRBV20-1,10,CSASNVEQFF,TGCAGTGCTAGTAATGTTGAGCAGTTCTTC
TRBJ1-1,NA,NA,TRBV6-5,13,CASSLGGDTEAFF,TGTGCCAGCTCGCTAGGGGGGGACACTGAAGCTTTCTTT
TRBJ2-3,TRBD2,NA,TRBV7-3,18,CASSLGLAGHGYSDTQYF,TGTGCCAGCAGCTTGGGGCTAGCGGGTCATGGGTACTCAGATACGCAGTATTTT
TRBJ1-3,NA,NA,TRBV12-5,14,CASGLSGVGNTIYF,TGTGCTAGTGGTTTGTCAGGGGTCGGAAACACCATATATTTT
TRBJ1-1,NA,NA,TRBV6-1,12,CASSEVGTEAFF,TGTGCCAGCAGTGAAGTGGGGACAGAAGCTTTCTTT
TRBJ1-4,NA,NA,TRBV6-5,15,CASSYSGGGNEKLFF,TGTGCCAGCAGTTACTCGGGAGGGGGTAATGAAAAACTGTTTTTT
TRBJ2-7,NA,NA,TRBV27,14,CASSLTGPSYEQYF,TGTGCCAGCAGTTTAACAGGGCCCTCCTACGAGCAGTACTTC
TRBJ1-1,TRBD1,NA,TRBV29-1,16,CSVLGDRGNMNTEAFF,TGCAGCGTCCTCGGGGACAGGGGGAACATGAACACTGAAGCTTTCTTT
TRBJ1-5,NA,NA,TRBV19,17,CASSIEGRGYSNQPQHF,TGTGCCAGTAGTATCGAGGGGAGGGGGTATAGCAATCAGCCCCAGCATTTT
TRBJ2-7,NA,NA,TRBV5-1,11,CASSLADEQYF,TGCGCCAGCAGCTTGGCGGACGAGCAGTACTTC
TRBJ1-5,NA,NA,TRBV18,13,CASSQGSNQPQHF,TGTGCCAGCTCACAGGGGAGTAATCAGCCCCAGCATTTT
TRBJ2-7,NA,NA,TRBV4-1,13,CASSPGVPDEQYF,TGCGCCAGCAGCCCAGGGGTTCCGGACGAGCAGTACTTC
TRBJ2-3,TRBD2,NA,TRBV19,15,CASSPTSGGADTQYF,TGTGCCAGTAGTCCGACTAGCGGGGGGGCAGATACGCAGTATTTT
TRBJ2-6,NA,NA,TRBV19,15,CASSRGATGANVLTF,TGTGCCAGTAGTCGGGGGGCTACTGGGGCCAACGTCCTGACTTTC
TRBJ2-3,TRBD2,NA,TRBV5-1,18,CASSLRGLAGGKEDTQYF,TGCGCCAGCAGCTTGCGGGGACTAGCGGGAGGGAAAGAAGATACGCAGTATTTT
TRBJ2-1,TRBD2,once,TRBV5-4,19,CASSLDRLAGVVGRDEQFF,TGTGCCAGCAGCTTGGACCGACTAGCGGGGGTCGTCGGACGGGATGAGCAGTTCTTC
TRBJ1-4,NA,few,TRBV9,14,CASSPRTANEKLFF,TGTGCCAGCAGCCCACGGACAGCTAATGAAAAACTGTTTTTT
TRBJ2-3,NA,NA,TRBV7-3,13,CASSSYYKDTQYF,TGTGCCAGCAGCTCGTATTATAAGGATACGCAGTATTTT
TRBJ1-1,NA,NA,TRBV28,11,CASSSIVEAFF,TGTGCCAGCAGTTCGATCGTCGAAGCTTTCTTT
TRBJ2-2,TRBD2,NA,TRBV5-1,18,CASSLYVGGGASTGELFF,TGCGCCAGCAGCTTGTATGTCGGCGGGGGGGCGTCCACCGGGGAGCTGTTTTTT
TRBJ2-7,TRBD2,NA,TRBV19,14,CASSIFLAGNEQYF,TGTGCCAGTAGTATCTTCCTAGCGGGAAACGAGCAGTACTTC
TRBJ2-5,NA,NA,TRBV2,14,CASSEQQGSQTQYF,TGTGCCAGCAGTGAACAGCAGGGTAGTCAGACCCAGTACTTC
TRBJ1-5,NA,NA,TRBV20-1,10,CSGGHQPQHF,TGCAGTGGGGGCCATCAGCCCCAGCATTTT
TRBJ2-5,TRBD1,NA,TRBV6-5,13,CASAWTGQETQYF,TGTGCCAGCGCATGGACAGGACAAGAGACCCAGTACTTC
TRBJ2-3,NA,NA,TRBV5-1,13,CASSLEATDTQYF,TGCGCCAGCAGCTTGGAGGCCACAGATACGCAGTATTTT
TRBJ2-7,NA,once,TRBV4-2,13,CASSVAGIDEQYF,TGTGCCAGCAGCGTTGCGGGAATCGACGAGCAGTACTTC